This record covers a single T cell receptor (beta chain). V was cut by 3 bases and J by 4 bases, with 12 bases left in between. The CDR3 consists of 14 residues. Looked up from germline, CDR1 is SGHNT and CDR2 is YYREEE (reference sequence). This record belongs to a study of cytotoxic CD8 clonotypes in ibrutinib-treated CLL. Some clones are missing from TCRdb's copy, which holds only in-frame ones; the method was immunoSEQ multiplex PCR. The table includes over 110,000 clones, 80% to 95% detected once. The TCR originated in a human donor with chronic lymphocytic leukemia. This specimen was PBMCs, taken after 12 months of ibrutinib treatment. The chain has TRBV5-4 and TRBJ2-3; TRBD2 might be the D (5 bases). CDR3 sequence: CASSYEGAADTQYF. In DNA form, the CDR3 reads TGTGCCAGCAGCTATGAGGGAGCAGCAGATACGCAGTATTTT.